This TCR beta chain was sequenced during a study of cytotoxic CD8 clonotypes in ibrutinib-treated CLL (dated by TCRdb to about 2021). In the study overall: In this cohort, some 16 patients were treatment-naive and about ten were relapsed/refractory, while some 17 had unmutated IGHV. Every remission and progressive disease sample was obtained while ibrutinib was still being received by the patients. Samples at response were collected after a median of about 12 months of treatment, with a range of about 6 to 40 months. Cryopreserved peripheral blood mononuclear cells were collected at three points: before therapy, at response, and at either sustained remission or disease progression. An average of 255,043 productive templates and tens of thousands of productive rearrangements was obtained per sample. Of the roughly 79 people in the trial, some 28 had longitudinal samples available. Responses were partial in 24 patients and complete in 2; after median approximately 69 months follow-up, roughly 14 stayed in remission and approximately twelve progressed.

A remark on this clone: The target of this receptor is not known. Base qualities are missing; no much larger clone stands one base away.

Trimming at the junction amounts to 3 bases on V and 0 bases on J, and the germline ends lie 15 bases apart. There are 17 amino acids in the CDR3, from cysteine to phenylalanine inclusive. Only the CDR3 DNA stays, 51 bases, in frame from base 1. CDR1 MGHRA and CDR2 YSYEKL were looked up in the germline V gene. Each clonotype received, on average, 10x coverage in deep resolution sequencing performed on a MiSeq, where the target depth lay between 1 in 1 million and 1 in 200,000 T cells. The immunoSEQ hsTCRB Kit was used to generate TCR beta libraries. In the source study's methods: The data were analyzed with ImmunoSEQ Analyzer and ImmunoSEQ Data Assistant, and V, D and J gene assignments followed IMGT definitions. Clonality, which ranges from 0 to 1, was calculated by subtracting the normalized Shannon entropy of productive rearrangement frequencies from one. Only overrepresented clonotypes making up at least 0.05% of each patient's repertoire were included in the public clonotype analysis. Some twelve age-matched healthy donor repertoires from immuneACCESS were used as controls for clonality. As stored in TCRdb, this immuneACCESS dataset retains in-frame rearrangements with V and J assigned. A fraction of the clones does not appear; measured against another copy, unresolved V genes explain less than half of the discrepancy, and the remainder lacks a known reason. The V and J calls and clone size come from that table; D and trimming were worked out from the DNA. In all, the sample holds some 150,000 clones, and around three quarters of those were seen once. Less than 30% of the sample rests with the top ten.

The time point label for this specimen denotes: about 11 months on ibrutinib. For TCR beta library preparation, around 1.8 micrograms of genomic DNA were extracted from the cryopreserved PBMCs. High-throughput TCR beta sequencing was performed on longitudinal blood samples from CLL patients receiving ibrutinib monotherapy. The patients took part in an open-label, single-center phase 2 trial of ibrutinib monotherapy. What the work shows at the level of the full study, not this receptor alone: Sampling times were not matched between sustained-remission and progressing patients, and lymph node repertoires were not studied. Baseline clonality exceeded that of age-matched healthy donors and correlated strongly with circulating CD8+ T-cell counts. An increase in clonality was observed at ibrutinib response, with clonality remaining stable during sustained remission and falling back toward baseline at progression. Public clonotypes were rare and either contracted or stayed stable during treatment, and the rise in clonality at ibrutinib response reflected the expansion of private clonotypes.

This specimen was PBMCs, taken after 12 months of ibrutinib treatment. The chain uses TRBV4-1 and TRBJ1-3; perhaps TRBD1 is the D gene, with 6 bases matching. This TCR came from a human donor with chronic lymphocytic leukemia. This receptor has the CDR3 CASSQPRDKSSGNTIYF. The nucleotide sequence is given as TGCGCCAGCAGCCAGCCGAGGGACAAGAGCTCTGGAAACACCATATATTTT.